This T cell receptor (beta chain) emerged from a study of blood T cell repertoires in COVID-19. Overall study: COVID-19 samples, acute and convalescent, were from the United States, Italy and Spain. T cells, B-cell-depleted T cells, or PBMCs supplied cDNA or gDNA.

Germline V gene lookup returns CDR1 MDHEN and CDR2 SYDVKM. This CDR3 contains 15 residues. The V gene lost 6 bases and the J gene lost 5 bases, with 19 bases spanning the gap. Per the study methods: Amplifying reference gene primers gave estimates of nucleated cell counts. Assay used: immunoSEQ multiplex PCR; TCRdb lists only in-frame clones, some missing. V and J calls and clone size are those listed in that table; D and trimming were worked out from the DNA. The table has under 65,000 clones, over 75% seen once; the top ten hold approximately 10%. V and J are TRBV28 and TRBJ2-5; D might be TRBD1 (6 bases). Material for sequencing was peripheral blood. The receptor's source is a woman older than 75 with active COVID-19. As DNA, the CDR3 is TGTGCCAGCAGCCCGACAGGTCACCAAGGCGAGACCCAGTACTTC. The encoded protein is CASSPTGHQGETQYF.